The sample holds a few counts of the clone carrying this T cell receptor beta chain. Antigen: not known. Sample barcodes and UMIs were carried by the TCR alpha and TCR beta cDNA libraries that 5'RACE generated with constant-segment primers. TCRdb reprocessed the 5' RACE reads via MiXCR and lists one record per CDR3 protein. The table includes over 70,000 distinct CDR3 sequences, about 14% detected once. This record belongs to a study of T-cell memory formation after mild COVID-19. About the research overall: TCR clusters were mostly donor specific.

Whole-study findings and limits: For contracting clones, CD4+ ones sat mainly in CM and EM, CD8+ in EMRA. Clones that shrank (day 15 to 85) were balanced CD4/CD8, whereas later expanders leaned CD4+.

The germline V gene encodes CDR1 SGHKS and CDR2 YYEKEE (reference sequence). The CDR3 is 11 amino acids. V was trimmed by 6 bases and J by 6 bases, leaving 9 bases between them. The clonotype comes from a man in his late teens or twenties who had mild COVID-19 (a few samples of this study predate the infection). Cell type and time point are not known. Sequencing was performed on PBMCs or a T cell subset sorted from them (not recorded which). V usage is TRBV5-5 and J usage is TRBJ1-1; perhaps TRBD1 as D (5 bases). CDR3 in DNA: TGTGCCAGCACCCGGGGGGCTGAAGCTTTCTTT. Residues: CASTRGAEAFF.